A single TCR beta chain is shown here with its context. Its specificity is not known. This specimen belongs to a study of blood T cells in healthy people across ages. Turning to the study itself: Template switching picked up about one barcoded beta molecule for each two T cells.

Study results and caveats: Calculation of diversity from one million T cells yielded estimates considered to be underestimates. Naive T cell percentage showed a strong correlation with TCR beta diversity.

Combining a sample-barcoded 5' primer with a J-beta primer mix, a second PCR ran for 7 to 11 cycles. TCRdb passed the 5' RACE reads through MiXCR, listing each CDR3 protein once. The sample consists of under 850,000 distinct CDR3 sequences, roughly 35% of them appearing once. CDR3 length: 12 residues. Germline-derived CDR1 and CDR2 are KGHSH and LQKENI. This TCR was sampled from a man between 18 and 35 years old in good health. The chain has TRBV18 and TRBJ2-4; D remains ambiguous. The DNA end favors TRBJ2-7, so the J call may be wrong. Sequencing input: blood. CDR3 sequence: CASSTTLGEQYF. Written as DNA, the CDR3 is TGTGCCAGCTCAACGACTCTGGGCGAGCAGTACTTC.